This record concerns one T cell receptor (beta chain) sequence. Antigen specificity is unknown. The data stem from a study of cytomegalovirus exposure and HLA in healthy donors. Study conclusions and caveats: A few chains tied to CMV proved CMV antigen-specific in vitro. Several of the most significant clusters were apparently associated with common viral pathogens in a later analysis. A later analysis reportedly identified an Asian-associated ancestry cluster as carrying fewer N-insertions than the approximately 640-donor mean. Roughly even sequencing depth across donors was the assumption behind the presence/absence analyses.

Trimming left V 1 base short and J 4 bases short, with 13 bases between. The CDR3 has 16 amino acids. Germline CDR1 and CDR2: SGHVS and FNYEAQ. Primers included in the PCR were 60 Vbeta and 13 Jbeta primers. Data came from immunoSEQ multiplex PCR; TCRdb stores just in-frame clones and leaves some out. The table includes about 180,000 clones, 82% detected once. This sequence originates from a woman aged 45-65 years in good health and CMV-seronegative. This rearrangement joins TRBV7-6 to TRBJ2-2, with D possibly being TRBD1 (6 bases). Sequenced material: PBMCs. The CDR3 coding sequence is TGTGCCAGCAGCTTAGTGGCAGGGGATAGCACCGGGGAGCTGTTTTTT. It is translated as CASSLVAGDSTGELFF.